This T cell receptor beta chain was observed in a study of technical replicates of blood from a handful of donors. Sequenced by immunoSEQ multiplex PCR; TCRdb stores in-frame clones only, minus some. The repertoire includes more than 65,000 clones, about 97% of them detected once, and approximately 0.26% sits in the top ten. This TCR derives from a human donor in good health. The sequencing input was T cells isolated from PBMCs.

This CDR3 reads CASSDLGLAGYNEQFF. In nucleotides, the CDR3 is TGTGCCAGCAGTGACCTCGGACTAGCGGGGTACAATGAGCAGTTCTTC. J is TRBJ2-1 and V is TRBV25-1; 12 bases align to TRBD2. J lost 4 bases, V lost 3 bases, and 4 bases had no gene match. There are 16 residues in the CDR3. Germline V gene sequence: CDR1 MGHDK, CDR2 SYGVNS.